The clone carrying this TCR beta chain was counted ten times or more. This specimen comes from a study of T cells in Graves' hyperthyroidism and ophthalmopathy. On the study more broadly: Peripheral blood was secured at the point of initial diagnosis, before any treatment.

Germline CDR1 MNHEY, CDR2 SMNVEV (reference sequence). After removal of 1 base from V and 4 bases from J, the junction contained 9 bases not matched to a gene. This CDR3 is 16 amino acids long. Authors of the study amplified TCR beta CDR3 regions from RNA transcripts. The TCR CDR3 first-round RT-PCR relied on the HTBI primer set. TCRdb re-analysed the multiplex PCR reads in MiXCR, keeping a single row per CDR3 protein. The sample includes roughly 360,000 distinct CDR3 sequences, roughly 12% of them seen just once. The sample was blood. V gene TRBV27 combines with J gene TRBJ2-7; 8 bases map to TRBD2. This receptor was identified in a man aged 25 to 45 with Graves' hyperthyroidism that later progressed to Graves' ophthalmopathy. The CDR3 protein is CASSLYRPGGAYEQYF. DNA for the CDR3: TGTGCCAGCAGTTTATATCGTCCCGGGGGGGCTTACGAGCAGTACTTC.